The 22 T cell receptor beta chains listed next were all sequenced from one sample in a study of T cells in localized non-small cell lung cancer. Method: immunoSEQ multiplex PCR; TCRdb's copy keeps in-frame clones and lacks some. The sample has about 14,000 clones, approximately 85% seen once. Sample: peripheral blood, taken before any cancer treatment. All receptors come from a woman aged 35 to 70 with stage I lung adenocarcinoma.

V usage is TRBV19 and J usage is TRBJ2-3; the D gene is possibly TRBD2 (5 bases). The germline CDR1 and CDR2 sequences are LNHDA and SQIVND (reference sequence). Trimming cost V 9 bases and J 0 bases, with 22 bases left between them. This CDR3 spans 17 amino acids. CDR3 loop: CASGRTPTGGSTDTQYF. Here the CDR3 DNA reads TGTGCCAGCGGCAGAACGCCTACGGGCGGGAGCACAGATACGCAGTATTTT.

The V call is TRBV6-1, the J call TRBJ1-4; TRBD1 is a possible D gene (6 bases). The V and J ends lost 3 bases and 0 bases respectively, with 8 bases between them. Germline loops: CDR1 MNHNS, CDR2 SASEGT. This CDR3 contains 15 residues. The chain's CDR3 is CASSEGTTTNEKLFF. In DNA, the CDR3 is TGTGCCAGCAGTGAGGGGACAACAACTAATGAAAAACTGTTTTTT.

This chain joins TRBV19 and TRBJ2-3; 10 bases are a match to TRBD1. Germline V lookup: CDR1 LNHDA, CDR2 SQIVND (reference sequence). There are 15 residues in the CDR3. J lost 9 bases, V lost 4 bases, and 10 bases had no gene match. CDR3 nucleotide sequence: TGTGCCAGTAGTAGACCGGGACAGGGGTCGTACACGCAGTATTTT. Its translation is CASSRPGQGSYTQYF.

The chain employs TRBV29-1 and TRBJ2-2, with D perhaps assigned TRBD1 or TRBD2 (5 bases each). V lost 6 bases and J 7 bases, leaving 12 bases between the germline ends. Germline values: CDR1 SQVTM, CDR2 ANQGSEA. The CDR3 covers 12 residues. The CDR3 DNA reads TGCAGCGTGGATGGGGGACGCGGGGAGCTGTTTTTT. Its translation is CSVDGGRGELFF.

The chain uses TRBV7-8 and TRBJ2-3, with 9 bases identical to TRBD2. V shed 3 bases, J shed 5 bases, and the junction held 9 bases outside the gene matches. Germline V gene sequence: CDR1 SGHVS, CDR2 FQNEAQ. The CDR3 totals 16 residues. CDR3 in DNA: TGTGCCAGCAGCTTTTCCTCGCGGGGGGGCCGAGATACGCAGTATTTT. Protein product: CASSFSSRGGRDTQYF. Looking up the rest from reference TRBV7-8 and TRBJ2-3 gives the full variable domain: GAGVSQSPRYKVAKRGQDVALRCDPISGHVSLFWYQQALGQGPEFLTYFQNEAQLDKSGLPSDRFFAERPEGSVSTLKIQRTQQEDSAVYLCASSFSSRGGRDTQYFGPGTRLTVL.

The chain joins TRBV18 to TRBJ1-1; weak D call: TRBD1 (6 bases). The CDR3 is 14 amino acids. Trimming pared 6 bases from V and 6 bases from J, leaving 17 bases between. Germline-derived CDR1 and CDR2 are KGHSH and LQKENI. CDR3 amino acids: CASSPTTGHPEAFF. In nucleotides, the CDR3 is TGTGCCAGCTCCCCAACCACGGGACATCCTGAAGCTTTCTTT. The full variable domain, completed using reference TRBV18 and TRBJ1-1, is NAGVMQNPRHLVRRRGQEARLRCSPMKGHSHVYWYRQLPEEGLKFMVYLQKENIIDESGMPKERFSAEFPKEGPSILRIQQVVRGDSAAYFCASSPTTGHPEAFFGQGTRLTVV.

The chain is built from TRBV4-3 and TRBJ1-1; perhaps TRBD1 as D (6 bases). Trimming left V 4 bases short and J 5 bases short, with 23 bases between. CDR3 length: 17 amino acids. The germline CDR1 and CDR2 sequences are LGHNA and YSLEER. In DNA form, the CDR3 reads TGCGCCAGCAGCCTATCCCCGGGGGGGCGCGGAGATACTGAAGCTTTCTTT. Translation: CASSLSPGGRGDTEAFF.

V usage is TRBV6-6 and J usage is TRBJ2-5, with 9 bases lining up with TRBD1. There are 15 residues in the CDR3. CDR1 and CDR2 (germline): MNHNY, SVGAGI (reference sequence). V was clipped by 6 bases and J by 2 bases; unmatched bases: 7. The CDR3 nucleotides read TGTGCCAGCAGCTCCCGGACAGGGGCGCAAGAGACCCAGTACTTC. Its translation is CASSSRTGAQETQYF.

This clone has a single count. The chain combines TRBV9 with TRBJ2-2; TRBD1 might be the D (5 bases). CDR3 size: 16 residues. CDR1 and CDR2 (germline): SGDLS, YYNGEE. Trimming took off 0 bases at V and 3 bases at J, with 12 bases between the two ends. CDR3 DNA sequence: TGTGCCAGCAGCGTAGGTCAGGGCCCTCACACCGGGGAGCTGTTTTTT. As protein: CASSVGQGPHTGELFF. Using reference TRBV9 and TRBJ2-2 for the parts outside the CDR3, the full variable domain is DSGVTQTPKHLITATGQRVTLRCSPRSGDLSVYWYQQSLDQGLQFLIQYYNGEERAKGNILERFSAQQFPDLHSELNLSSLELGDSALYFCASSVGQGPHTGELFFGEGSRLTVL.

The CDR3 spells CASSLSTNYEQYF. As DNA, the CDR3 is TGTGCCAGCAGTTTATCTACAAACTACGAGCAGTACTTC. This chain joins TRBV27 and TRBJ2-7; D is ambiguous. This CDR3 comprises 13 residues. CDR1 is MNHEY and CDR2 is SMNVEV in the germline V gene (reference sequence). With 0 bases removed from V and 3 bases from J, the gap between germline ends came to 6 bases.

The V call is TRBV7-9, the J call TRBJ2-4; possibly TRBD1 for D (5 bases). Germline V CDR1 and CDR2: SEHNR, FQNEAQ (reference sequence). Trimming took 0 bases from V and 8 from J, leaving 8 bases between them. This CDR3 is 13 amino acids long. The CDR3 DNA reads TGTGCCAGCAGCTTAGCGCTAGGGGACATTCAGTACTTC. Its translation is CASSLALGDIQYF.

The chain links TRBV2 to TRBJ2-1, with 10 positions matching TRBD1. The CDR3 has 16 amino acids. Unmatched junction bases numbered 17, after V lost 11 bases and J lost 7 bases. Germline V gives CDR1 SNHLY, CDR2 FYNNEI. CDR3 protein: CADLLIRDRGSNEQFF. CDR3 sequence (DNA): TGTGCCGACCTACTAATCCGGGACAGGGGCAGTAATGAGCAGTTCTTC. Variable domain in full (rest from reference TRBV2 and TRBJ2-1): EPEVTQTPSHQVTQMGQEVILRCVPISNHLYFYWYRQILGQKVEFLVSFYNNEISEKSEIFDDQFSVERPDGSNFTLKIRSTKLEDSAMYFCADLLIRDRGSNEQFFGPGTRLTVL.

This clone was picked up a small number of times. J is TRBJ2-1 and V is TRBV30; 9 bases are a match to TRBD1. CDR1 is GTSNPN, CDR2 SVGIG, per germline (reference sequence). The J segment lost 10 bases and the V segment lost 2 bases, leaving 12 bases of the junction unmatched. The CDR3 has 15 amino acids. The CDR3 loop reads CAWSHGTGRSSEQFF. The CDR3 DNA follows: TGTGCCTGGAGTCACGGGACAGGGCGGTCAAGCGAGCAGTTCTTC.

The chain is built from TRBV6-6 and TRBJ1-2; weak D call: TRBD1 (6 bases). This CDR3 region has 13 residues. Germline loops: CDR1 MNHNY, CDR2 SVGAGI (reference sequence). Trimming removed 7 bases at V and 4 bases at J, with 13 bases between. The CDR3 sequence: CASTVGQFYGYTF. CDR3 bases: TGTGCCAGCACCGTTGGACAGTTCTATGGCTACACCTTC.

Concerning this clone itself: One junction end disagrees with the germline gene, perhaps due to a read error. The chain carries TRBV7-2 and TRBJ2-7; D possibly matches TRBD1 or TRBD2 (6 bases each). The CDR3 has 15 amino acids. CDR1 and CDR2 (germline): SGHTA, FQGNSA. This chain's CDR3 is CAGSLSGGQGYEQYF. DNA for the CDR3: TGTGCCGGCAGCTTAAGTGGGGGGCAGGGTTACGAGCAGTACTTC.

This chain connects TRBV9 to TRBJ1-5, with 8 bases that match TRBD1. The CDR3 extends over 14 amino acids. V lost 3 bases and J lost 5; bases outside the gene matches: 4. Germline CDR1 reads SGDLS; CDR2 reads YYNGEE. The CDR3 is CASSGGQGDQPQHF. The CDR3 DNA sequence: TGTGCCAGCAGCGGAGGACAGGGTGATCAGCCCCAGCATTTT.

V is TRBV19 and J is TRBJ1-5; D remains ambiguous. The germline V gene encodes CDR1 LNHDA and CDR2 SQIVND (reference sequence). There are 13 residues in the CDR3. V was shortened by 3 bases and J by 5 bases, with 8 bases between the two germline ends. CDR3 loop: CASSINLYQPQHF. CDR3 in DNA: TGTGCCAGTAGTATTAACTTGTATCAGCCCCAGCATTTT.

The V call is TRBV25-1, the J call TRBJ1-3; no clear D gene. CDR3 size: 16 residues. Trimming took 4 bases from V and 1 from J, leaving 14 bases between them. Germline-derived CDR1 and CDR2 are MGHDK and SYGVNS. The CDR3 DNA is TGTGCCAGCAGTGCGCGACTCGGAGGTTCTGGAAACACCATATATTTT. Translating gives CASSARLGGSGNTIYF.

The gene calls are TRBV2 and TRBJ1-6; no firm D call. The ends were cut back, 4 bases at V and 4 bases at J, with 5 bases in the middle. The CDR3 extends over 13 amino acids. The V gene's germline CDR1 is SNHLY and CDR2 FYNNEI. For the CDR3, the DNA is TGTGCCAGCAGTGGGCTTTATAATTCACCCCTCCACTTT. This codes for CASSGLYNSPLHF.

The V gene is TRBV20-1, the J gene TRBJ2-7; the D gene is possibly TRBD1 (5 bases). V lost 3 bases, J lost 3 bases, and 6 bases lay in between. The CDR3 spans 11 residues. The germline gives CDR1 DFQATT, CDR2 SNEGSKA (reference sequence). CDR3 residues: CSASQGYEQYF. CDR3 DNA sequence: TGCAGTGCTAGTCAGGGCTACGAGCAGTACTTC.

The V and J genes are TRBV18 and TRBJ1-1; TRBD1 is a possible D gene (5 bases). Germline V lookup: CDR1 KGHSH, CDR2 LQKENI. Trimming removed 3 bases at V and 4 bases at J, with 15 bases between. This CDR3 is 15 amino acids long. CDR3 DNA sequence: TGTGCCAGCTCACCTTCAGTGCAGGGTGTCACTGAAGCTTTCTTT. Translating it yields CASSPSVQGVTEAFF.

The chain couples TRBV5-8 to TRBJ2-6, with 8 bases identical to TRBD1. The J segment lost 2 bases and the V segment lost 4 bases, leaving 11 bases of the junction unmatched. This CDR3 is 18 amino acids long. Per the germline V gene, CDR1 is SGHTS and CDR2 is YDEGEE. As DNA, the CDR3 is TGTGCCAGCAGCCAGCCCAGGGGGCTCCCTCCTGGGGCCAACGTCCTGACTTTC. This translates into CASSQPRGLPPGANVLTF.